The entry below gives a single T cell receptor (beta chain) sequence along with its context. Its antigen remains unidentified. No much larger clone exists at a distance of one base, and base qualities are not known. Taken from the germline V gene (reference sequence), the CDR1 and CDR2 loops are GTSNPN and SVGIG. The CDR3 spans 13 residues, from the cysteine through the phenylalanine. Only the CDR3 portion is preserved as DNA: 39 bases, with reading frame beginning at the first base. Trimming removed 6 bases from V and 5 bases from J, leaving 13 bases between the germline ends. This sample was taken from a study of cytomegalovirus exposure and HLA in healthy donors (dated by TCRdb to 2017 to 2019). Regarding the complete study: An earlier analysis of some 550 of the donors reported 250 to 300 Gb of sequence data and around 120 million unique TCR beta sequences from 150 million to 200 million T cells. An early release that covered some 630 HLA-typed donors contained about 300 gigabases of sequencing data and about 84 million unique TCR sequences. Of the roughly 400 genotyped donors, 81% fell in the genetic ancestry cluster associated with self-reported Caucasian donors. The study was designed to test whether signatures of past pathogen exposure could be identified by cataloging public T cell receptors. The T cell repertoires of 666 subjects were profiled by immunosequencing and related to cytomegalovirus serostatus. Along with the approximately 620-subject first cohort, a separate validation cohort of over a hundred different subjects was used. To predict cytomegalovirus infection status, the study brought together high-throughput TCR immunosequencing, statistical association of individual TCRs with disease status, and machine learning. A later analysis re-examined previously published TCR beta repertoires from around 670 donors and added high-resolution HLA genotyping to investigate patterns of TCR occurrence. Rather than using new phenotypic data, the later analysis identified candidate immune exposures from TCR beta sequences and from how often those sequences occurred across donors. An earlier analysis of 587 of the donors applied high-throughput TCR beta sequencing to assess whether each TCR beta V gene segment acted as functional or pseudogenic. Donor age, sex, ethnicity and CMV serostatus were compiled together with the repertoire data. In a later genetic analysis, genome-wide SNP genotypes for about three fifths of the 666 donors were used, and that subset was treated as a discovery cohort. All discovery cohort repertoires had been generated using a single sequencing platform. HLA typing covered class I and class II loci at four-digit resolution. Typing coverage differed by locus: A, B, C, DRB1 and DQB1 were typed in roughly 620-640 donors, DQA1 in 500 to 550, DPA1 in around 600, and DPB1 in around 440. Because of strong linkage in the cohort, roughly five DR-DQ haplotypes were treated as single units for association and clustering. On average, approximately 250,000 unique TCR beta nucleotide sequences were sequenced per donor among 398 genotyped donors of the cohort, with approximately 18% of those sequences being non-productive. Summary of the overall study and its limitations: A later analysis reported that several top co-occurrence clusters appeared linked to parvovirus B19, influenza, CMV and Epstein-Barr virus. In a later analysis, the rate of TCR association differed among HLA loci, with DRB1 alleles having the most associated TCRs and HLA-C alleles having the fewest. Strong co-occurrence of HLA alleles, especially DR and DQ, made assigning TCR associations to individual alleles difficult. In an earlier analysis of approximately 590 of the donors, most TCR beta V segments were observed in productive rearrangements about 90% or about 30% of the time, broadly matching IMGT annotations. Immune exposure information for the cohort was limited to CMV serostatus. Some IMGT-functional V segments, including TRBV6-2 and TRBV6-3, could not be told apart with the 87-base-pair reads, so those segments were excluded. In vitro tests confirmed that a few of the cytomegalovirus-associated TCR beta chains recognize cytomegalovirus antigens. In this cohort, only TCR beta chains were sequenced, and detectable features were limited by the absence of alpha or paired-chain data. A later analysis found that HLA-associated TCR beta chains were more clonally expanded and had lower generation probabilities than equally common non-associated chains. The authors suggested that the approach could potentially be generalized to other disease states and immunological phenotypes. Roughly uniform sequencing depth across donors was assumed in presence/absence analyses, although this assumption may not hold. In a later analysis, most CMV-associated TCR beta chains were found to appear HLA-restricted, with HLA associations seemingly driven largely by CMV exposure. A total of 150 to 200 TCR beta chains were listed by the study as associated with cytomegalovirus. A further reported finding was that TCR beta sequences accurately predicted the HLA-A and HLA-B alleles for most subjects in the first cohort. In a later genetic analysis, fewer N-insertions in productive TCRs were reported among donors in an Asian-associated ancestry cluster than the approximately 670-donor mean. HLA typing was unavailable for some donors at each locus, so association tests used only the typed subset. While some public TCRs were present in many individuals, most TCR sequences turned up only very rarely across donors. The sequencing pipeline was judged likely to have produced a cluster of highly shared sequence variants as a technical artifact. Because counts were too low, 15 to 20 rarely observed V segments, including chromosome 9 orphons, were left out of the earlier analysis of a few hundred of the donors. At a false discovery rate of 0.05, a later analysis linked under 20,000 TCR beta sequences to specific HLA alleles. Linkage disequilibrium might explain the correlated functional status among segregating V segments, but an unknown experimental factor could not be ruled out. A later genetic analysis associated a missense DCLRE1C variant with V-gene and J-gene trimming of TCR beta chains, and an independent cohort replicated the association. The classifier was reported to diagnose cytomegalovirus status with high specificity and sensitivity in both the original and validation cohorts.

In total, about 650 healthy bone marrow donors made up the cohort. At the time of sampling, all cohort members were nominally healthy, though unrecorded immune exposures were likely present. CMV serostatus was positive for about 270 and negative for about half of the roughly 700 cohort members, and was not recorded for this donor. Every donor gave a peripheral blood sample, and the peripheral blood mononuclear cells from that sample were used for TCR beta sequencing. Genomic DNA was extracted from the blood cell samples with the Qiagen DNeasy Blood Extraction Kit. Libraries were made using the immunoSEQ multiplex PCR assay. For the multiplex PCR, a mixture combining 60 forward primers for TCR Vbeta segments and 13 reverse primers for TCR Jbeta segments was used. The CDR3 region of rearranged TCR beta genes was amplified from genomic DNA with a multiplex PCR assay. Amplified TCR beta libraries were sequenced as 87-base-pair reads on the Illumina HiSeq System. Per the original workflow: A later analysis counted 75 million to 100 million unique TCR beta chains across the 640 or so repertoires, and roughly 11 million of these chains were shared by at least two donors. To remove PCR and sequencing errors, raw reads were error-corrected and collapsed into unique sequences using a nearest-neighbor algorithm that merged closely related sequences. Alignment of CDR3 sequences to IMGT reference sequences was used to assign V, D and J gene segments. For a sequence to be retained, a match of at least six nucleotides to both a V gene segment and a J gene segment was required. Rearrangements were called productive when the CDR3 lacked stop codons and stayed in frame with V and J; all others were non-productive. CDR3 was defined according to IMGT convention as the region running from the second conserved V-encoded cysteine to the conserved J-encoded phenylalanine. Sequences without an unambiguous match to a single V gene segment were excluded from the earlier analysis of several hundred of the donors. An earlier analysis of some 610 of the donors called V segments functional above 56.7% productive rearrangements and segregating when the between-donor standard deviation exceeded 5%. A statistical classification framework was developed to diagnose cytomegalovirus status using the catalog of TCR beta chain sequences. In a later analysis, TCR nucleotide sequences were compared against IMGT/GENE-DB human TR gene sequences so that V and J genes could be assigned. The TCRdist pipeline was used in a later analysis to assign CDR3 sequences and most-parsimonious VDJ recombination scenarios. In a later analysis, every TCR beta chain was defined by the combination of its CDR3 amino acid sequence and its V-gene family, and reads without a unique V-gene family were dropped. In a later analysis, nearly 600 highly shared, low-generation-probability nucleotide sequences were removed to address suspected cross-contamination and a sequencing artifact. For each public chain, a later analysis derived a clonal expansion index from normalized ranks of inferred template counts within each repertoire. Generation probabilities in a later analysis came from a VDJ recombination model fitted to out-of-frame rearrangements, and those results were checked against IGoR. In a later analysis, hypergeometric tests were used to score TCR-TCR, TCR-HLA and TCR-CMV co-occurrence, with a repertoire-size bias correction applied to TCR pairs. A later analysis estimated false discovery rates by permuting HLA or CMV assignments 20 times. A later analysis grouped co-occurring TCRs with DBSCAN, adding TCRdist sequence similarity when clustering within HLA-allele-positive subsets. Co-occurrence clustering excluded repertoires with fewer than 30,000 or more than 120,000 public chains, plus five with anomalous nucleotide sharing. Here the immuneACCESS table is served through TCRdb, limited to in-frame sequences with V and J called. Missing clones are a known gap in these copies; in checked studies unresolved V genes cover under half, and the rest lacks a known reason. D and trimming were read from the DNA, whereas the V and J calls and clone size are those reported in that table. This sample lists about 70,000 clones; roughly 81% were detected once. About an eighth of the sample lies in the top ten.

The chain is encoded by TRBV30 joined to TRBJ2-2, with TRBD1 tentatively as D gene (6 bases match). The TCR was taken from a human donor in good health. The specimen sequenced was PBMCs. The CDR3 sequence is CACSFRGTGELFF. The bases are TGTGCCTGTTCATTCAGGGGAACCGGGGAGCTGTTTTTT.